The sequence of this T cell receptor beta chain was determined in a study of T cell repertoires in cytomegalovirus infection. About the study: Based on public TCR beta signatures, there were indications of CMV infection and of a matching HLA type.

MiXCR, applied by TCRdb to the reads, yields one record per CDR3 protein. The sample contains some 300,000 distinct CDR3 sequences, around 10% of which appear only once. Study-level results: Public TCR beta family frequency separated CMV-and-HLA carriers, including in an independent cohort.

This clonotype was detected many times. Its antigen is unidentified. The sequenced sample consisted of PBMCs. The receptor comes from a human donor in good health (CMV status not recorded). Some clones in this sample may be carry-over from other donors' samples.

CDR3 in DNA: TGCAGTGCTAGAGATCTTCTAGCGGGGGGGCAAAACGAGCAGTACTTC. Its protein product is CSARDLLAGGQNEQYF. The chain uses TRBV20-1 and TRBJ2-7; 12 bases align to TRBD2. Per the germline V gene, CDR1 is DFQATT and CDR2 is SNEGSKA (reference sequence). The V gene end was trimmed by 0 bases and the J gene end by 5 bases; junction bases not matched to a gene: 8. The length of the CDR3 is 16 residues.